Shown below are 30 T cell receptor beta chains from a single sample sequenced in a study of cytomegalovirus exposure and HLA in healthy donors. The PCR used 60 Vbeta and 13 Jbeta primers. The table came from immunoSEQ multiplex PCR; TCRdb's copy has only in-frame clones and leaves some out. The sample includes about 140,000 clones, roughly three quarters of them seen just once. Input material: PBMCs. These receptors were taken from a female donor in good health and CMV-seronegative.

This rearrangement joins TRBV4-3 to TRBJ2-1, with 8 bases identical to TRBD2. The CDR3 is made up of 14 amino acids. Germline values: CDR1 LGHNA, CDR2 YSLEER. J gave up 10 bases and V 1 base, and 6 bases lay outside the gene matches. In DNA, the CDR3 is TGCGCCAGCAGCCAAGCCGGGGGGGCGAGGGAGCAGTTCTTC. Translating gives CASSQAGGAREQFF.

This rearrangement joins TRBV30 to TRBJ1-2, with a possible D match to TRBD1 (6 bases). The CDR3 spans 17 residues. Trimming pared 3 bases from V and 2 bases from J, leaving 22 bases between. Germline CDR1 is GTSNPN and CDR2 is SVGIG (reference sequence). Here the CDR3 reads CAWRGWQGSKGNYGYTF. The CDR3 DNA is TGTGCCTGGAGGGGGTGGCAGGGGAGTAAAGGAAACTATGGCTACACCTTC.

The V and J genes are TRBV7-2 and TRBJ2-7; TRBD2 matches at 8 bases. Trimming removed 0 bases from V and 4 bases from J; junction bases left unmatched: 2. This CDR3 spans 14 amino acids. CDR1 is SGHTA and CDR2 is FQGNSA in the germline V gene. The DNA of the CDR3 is TGTGCCAGCAGCTTAGCTAGCGGGGAGTACGAGCAGTACTTC. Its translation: CASSLASGEYEQYF.

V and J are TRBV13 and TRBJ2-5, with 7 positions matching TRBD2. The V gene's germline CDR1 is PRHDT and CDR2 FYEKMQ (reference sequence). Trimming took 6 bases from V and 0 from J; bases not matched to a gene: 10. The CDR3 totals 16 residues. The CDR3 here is CASSLGRGGYQETQYF. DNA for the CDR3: TGTGCCAGCAGTCTCGGAAGGGGAGGGTACCAAGAGACCCAGTACTTC.

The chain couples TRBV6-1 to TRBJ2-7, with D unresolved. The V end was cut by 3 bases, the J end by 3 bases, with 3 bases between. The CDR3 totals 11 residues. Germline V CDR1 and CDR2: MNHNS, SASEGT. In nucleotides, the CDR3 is TGTGCCAGCAGTGAGAGCTACGAGCAGTACTTC. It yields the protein CASSESYEQYF.

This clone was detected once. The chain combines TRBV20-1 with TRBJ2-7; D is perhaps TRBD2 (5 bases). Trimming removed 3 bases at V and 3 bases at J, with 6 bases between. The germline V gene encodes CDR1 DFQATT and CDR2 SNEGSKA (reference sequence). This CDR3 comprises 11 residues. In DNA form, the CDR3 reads TGCAGTGCTAGTCGGGACTACGAGCAGTACTTC. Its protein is CSASRDYEQYF.

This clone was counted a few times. CDR3 DNA sequence: TGTGCCAGCAGCTTGGGCGGGACTTTTTTACAAGAGACCCAGTACTTC. Translated: CASSLGGTFLQETQYF. This sequence joins TRBV5-4 and TRBJ2-5; possibly TRBD2 for D (6 bases). The CDR3 sequence is 16 residues long. Germline CDR1 reads SGHNT; CDR2 reads YYREEE (reference sequence). The V and J ends lost 0 bases and 2 bases respectively, with 14 bases between them. The full variable domain, rest sourced from reference TRBV5-4 and TRBJ2-5, is ETGVTQSPTHLIKTRGQQVTLRCSSQSGHNTVSWYQQALGQGPQFIFQYYREEENGRGNFPPRFSGLQFPNYSSELNVNALELDDSALYLCASSLGGTFLQETQYFGPGTRLLVL.

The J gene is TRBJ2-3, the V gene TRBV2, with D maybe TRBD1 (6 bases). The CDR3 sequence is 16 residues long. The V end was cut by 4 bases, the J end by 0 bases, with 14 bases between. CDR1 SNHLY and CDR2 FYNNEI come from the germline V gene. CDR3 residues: CASSGTGKTSTDTQYF. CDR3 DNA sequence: TGTGCCAGCAGTGGTACAGGGAAAACTAGCACAGATACGCAGTATTTT. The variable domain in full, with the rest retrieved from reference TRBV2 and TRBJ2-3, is EPEVTQTPSHQVTQMGQEVILRCVPISNHLYFYWYRQILGQKVEFLVSFYNNEISEKSEIFDDQFSVERPDGSNFTLKIRSTKLEDSAMYFCASSGTGKTSTDTQYFGPGTRLTVL.

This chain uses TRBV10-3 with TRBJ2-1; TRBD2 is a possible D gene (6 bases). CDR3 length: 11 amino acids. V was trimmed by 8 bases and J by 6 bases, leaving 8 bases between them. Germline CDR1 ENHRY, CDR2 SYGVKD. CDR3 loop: CAIGRGNEQFF. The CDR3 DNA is TGTGCCATCGGGCGGGGCAATGAGCAGTTCTTC.

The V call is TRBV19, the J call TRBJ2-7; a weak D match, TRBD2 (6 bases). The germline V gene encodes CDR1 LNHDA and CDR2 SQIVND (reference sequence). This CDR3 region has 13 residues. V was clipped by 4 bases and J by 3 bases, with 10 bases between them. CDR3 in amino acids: CASSRTGLYEQYF. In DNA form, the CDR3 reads TGTGCCAGTAGTAGGACGGGACTCTACGAGCAGTACTTC.

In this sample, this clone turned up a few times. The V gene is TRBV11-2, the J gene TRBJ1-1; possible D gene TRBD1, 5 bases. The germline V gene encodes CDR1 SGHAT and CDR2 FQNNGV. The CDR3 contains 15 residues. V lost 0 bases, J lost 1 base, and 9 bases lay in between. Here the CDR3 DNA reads TGTGCCAGCAGCTTAGAGAGGGGAGGGAACACTGAAGCTTTCTTT. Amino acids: CASSLERGGNTEAFF.

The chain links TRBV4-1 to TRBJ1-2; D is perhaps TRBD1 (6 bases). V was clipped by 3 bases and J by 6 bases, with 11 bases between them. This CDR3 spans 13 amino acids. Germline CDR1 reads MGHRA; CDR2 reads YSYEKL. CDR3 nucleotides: TGCGCCAGCAGCCACCAGGGGTCTGATGGCTACACCTTC. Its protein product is CASSHQGSDGYTF.

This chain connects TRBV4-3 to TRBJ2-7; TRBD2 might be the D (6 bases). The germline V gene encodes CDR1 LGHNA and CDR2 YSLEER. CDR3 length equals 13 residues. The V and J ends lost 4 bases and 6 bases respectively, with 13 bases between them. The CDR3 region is CASSRHRRGEQYF. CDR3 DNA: TGCGCCAGCAGCCGACACCGGAGGGGCGAGCAGTACTTC.

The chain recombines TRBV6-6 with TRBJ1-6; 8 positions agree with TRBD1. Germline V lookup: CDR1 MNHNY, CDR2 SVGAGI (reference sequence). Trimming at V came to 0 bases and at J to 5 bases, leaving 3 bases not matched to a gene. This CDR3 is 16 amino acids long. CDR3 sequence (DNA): TGTGCCAGCAGTTACTCCTCAGGGGGCGATAATTCACCCCTCCACTTT. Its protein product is CASSYSSGGDNSPLHF.

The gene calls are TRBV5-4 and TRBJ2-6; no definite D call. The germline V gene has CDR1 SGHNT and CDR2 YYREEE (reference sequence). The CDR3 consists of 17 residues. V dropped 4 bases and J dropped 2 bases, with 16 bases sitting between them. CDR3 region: CASSAANRRAGANVLTF. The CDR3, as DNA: TGTGCCAGCAGCGCCGCCAACCGACGGGCTGGGGCCAACGTCCTGACTTTC.

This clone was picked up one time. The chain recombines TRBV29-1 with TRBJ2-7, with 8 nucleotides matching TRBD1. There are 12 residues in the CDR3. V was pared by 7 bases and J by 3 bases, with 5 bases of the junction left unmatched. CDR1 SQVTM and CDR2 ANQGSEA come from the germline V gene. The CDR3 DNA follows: TGCAGCGCCAGGGACAGGTTCTACGAGCAGTACTTC. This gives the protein CSARDRFYEQYF.

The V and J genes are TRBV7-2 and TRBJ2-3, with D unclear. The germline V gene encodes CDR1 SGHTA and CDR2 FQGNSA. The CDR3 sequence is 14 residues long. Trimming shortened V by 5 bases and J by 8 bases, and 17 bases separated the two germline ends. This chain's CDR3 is CASSPRSPFGTQYF. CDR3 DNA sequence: TGTGCCAGCAGCCCTAGGAGCCCCTTTGGTACGCAGTATTTT.

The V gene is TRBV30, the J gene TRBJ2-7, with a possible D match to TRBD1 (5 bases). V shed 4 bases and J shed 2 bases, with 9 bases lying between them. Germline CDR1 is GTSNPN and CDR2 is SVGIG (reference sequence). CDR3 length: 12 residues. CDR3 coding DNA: TGTGCCTGGAATCAGGGTACCTACGAGCAGTACTTC. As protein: CAWNQGTYEQYF.

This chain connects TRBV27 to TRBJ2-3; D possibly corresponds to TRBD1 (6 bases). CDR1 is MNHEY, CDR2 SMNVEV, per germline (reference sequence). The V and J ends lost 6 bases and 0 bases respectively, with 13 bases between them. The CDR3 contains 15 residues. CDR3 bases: TGTGCCAGCAGACCACTGGGGGCTAGCACAGATACGCAGTATTTT. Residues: CASRPLGASTDTQYF.

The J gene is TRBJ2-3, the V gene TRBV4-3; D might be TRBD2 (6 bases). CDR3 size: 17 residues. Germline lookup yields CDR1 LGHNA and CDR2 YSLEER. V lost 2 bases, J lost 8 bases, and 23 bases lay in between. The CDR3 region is CASSQLGSGSVGGTQYF. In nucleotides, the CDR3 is TGCGCCAGCAGCCAATTGGGTAGCGGCTCTGTTGGGGGTACGCAGTATTTT.

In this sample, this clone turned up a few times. The CDR3 bases are TGTGCCAGCAGTGAAGCGCTACCGTCCTCGGGCTACGAGCAGTACTTC. Protein sequence: CASSEALPSSGYEQYF. The rearrangement uses TRBV6-1 and TRBJ2-7; the D is unclear. CDR3 length: 16 residues. CDR1 and CDR2 (germline): MNHNS, SASEGT. Trimming left V 0 bases short and J 3 bases short, with 15 bases between.

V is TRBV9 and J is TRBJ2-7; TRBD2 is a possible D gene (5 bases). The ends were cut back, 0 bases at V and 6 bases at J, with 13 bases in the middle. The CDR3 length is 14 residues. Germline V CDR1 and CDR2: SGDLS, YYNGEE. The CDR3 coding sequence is TGTGCCAGCAGCGTAGTCGGGGAAGTAGGCGAGCAGTACTTC. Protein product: CASSVVGEVGEQYF.

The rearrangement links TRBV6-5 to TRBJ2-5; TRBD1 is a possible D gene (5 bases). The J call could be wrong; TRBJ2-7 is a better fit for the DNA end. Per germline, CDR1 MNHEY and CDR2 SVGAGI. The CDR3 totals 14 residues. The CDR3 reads CASRFDRYSYEQYF. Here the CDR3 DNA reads TGTGCCAGCAGATTCGACAGATACTCCTACGAGCAGTACTTC.

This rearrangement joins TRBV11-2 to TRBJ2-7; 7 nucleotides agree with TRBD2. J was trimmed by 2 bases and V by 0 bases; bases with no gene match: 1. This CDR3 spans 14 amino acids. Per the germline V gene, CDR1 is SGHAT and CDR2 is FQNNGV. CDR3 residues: CASSLDLAAYEQYF. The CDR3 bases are TGTGCCAGCAGCTTAGACCTAGCGGCCTACGAGCAGTACTTC. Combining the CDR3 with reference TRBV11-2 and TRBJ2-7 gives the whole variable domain EAGVAQSPRYKIIEKRQSVAFWCNPISGHATLYWYQQILGQGPKLLIQFQNNGVVDDSQLPKDRFSAERLKGVDSTLKIQPAKLEDSAVYLCASSLDLAAYEQYFGPGTRLTVT.

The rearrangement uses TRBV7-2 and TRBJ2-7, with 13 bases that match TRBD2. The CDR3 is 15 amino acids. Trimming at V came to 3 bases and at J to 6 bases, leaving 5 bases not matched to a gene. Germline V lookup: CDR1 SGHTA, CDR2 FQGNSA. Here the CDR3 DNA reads TGTGCCAGCAGCTTCACTAGCGGGGGGGCCGCCGAGCAGTACTTC. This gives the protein CASSFTSGGAAEQYF.

CDR3 residues: CASSPQQGAPNYGYTF. CDR3 nucleotides: TGTGCCAGCAGCCCCCAACAGGGGGCGCCCAACTATGGCTACACCTTC. This rearrangement joins TRBV5-4 to TRBJ1-2; TRBD1 aligns across 9 bases. Germline-derived CDR1 and CDR2 are SGHNT and YYREEE (reference sequence). The CDR3 contains 16 residues. With V trimmed by 4 bases and J by 2 bases, 9 bases remained unmatched.

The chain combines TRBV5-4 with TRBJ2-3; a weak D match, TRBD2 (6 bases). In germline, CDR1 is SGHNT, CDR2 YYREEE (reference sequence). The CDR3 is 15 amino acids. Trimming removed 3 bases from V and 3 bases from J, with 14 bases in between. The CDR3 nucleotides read TGTGCCAGCAGCTATCCGACTAGTACGACAGATACGCAGTATTTT. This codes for CASSYPTSTTDTQYF.

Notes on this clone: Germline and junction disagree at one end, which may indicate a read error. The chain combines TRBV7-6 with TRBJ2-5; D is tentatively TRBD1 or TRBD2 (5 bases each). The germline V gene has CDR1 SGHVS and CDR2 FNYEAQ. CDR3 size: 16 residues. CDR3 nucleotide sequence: TGTGCCAGCAGCCTAGCCTCTTCAGGGTCGGAGGAGACCCAGTACTTC. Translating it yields CASSLASSGSEETQYF.

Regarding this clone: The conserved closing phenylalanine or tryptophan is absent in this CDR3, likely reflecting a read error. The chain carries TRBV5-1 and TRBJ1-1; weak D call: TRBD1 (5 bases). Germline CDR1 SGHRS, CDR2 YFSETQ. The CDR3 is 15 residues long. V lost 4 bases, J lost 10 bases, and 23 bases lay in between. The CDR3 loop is CASSPRGLGESGAFL. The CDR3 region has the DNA TGCGCCAGCAGCCCGCGGGGGTTGGGGGAGTCAGGAGCTTTCCTT.

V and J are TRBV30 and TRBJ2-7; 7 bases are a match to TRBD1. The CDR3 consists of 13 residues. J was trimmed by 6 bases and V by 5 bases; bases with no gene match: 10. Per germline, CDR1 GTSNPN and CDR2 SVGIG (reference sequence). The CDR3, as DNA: TGTGCCTGGGCCGGGACAGTAACAGGCGAGCAGTACTTC. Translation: CAWAGTVTGEQYF.